A single sample is the source of the 29 T cell receptor beta chains below, sequenced in a study of beta chain features in type 1 diabetes. cDNA synthesis used the whole RNA isolate, giving expressed TCRB sequences. The table came from immunoSEQ multiplex PCR; TCRdb's copy has only in-frame clones and leaves some out. The sample lists some 150,000 clones, 6.9% seen once, with about 1.4% in the top ten. The sample comprised central memory CD4+ T cells from blood. These TCRs come from a woman aged 25 to 45 in good health.

This clone was seen only a few times. This rearrangement joins TRBV7-2 to TRBJ2-1, with D perhaps TRBD2 (6 bases). V was trimmed by 4 bases and J by 7 bases, leaving 20 bases between them. Per germline, CDR1 SGHTA and CDR2 FQGNSA. The CDR3 loop spans 16 amino acids. The CDR3 DNA reads TGTGCCAGCAGCTCGCAAGGGCGGGGTGTGAAGAATGAGCAGTTCTTC. Translating it yields CASSSQGRGVKNEQFF.

The chain couples TRBV6-5 to TRBJ1-2, with TRBD1 as a possible D gene (5 bases). V lost 4 bases and J lost 4, with 10 bases in between. Germline-derived CDR1 and CDR2 are MNHEY and SVGAGI. The CDR3 is 13 amino acids. The CDR3 sequence is CASSFTGTYGYTF. The CDR3 DNA is TGTGCCAGCAGTTTTACAGGAACCTATGGCTACACCTTC.

The chain employs TRBV7-3 and TRBJ2-1, with 9 bases matching TRBD2. CDR3 length: 15 residues. Germline V gives CDR1 SGHTA, CDR2 FQGTGA. Germline trimming cut 4 bases from V and 9 bases from J; bases unmatched to any gene: 10. The CDR3 spells CASSSVAGEYVEQFF. CDR3 sequence (DNA): TGTGCCAGCAGCTCCGTAGCGGGAGAATATGTTGAGCAGTTCTTC.

In its sample, this clone was seen many times. Other DNA sequences in the sample encode the same CDR3. CDR3 protein: CASSLRETQYF. The CDR3 DNA sequence: TGTGCCAGCAGTTTGAGAGAGACCCAGTACTTC. The chain is built from TRBV28 and TRBJ2-5, with D hard to call. Germline V lookup: CDR1 MDHEN, CDR2 SYDVKM. The ends were cut back, 3 bases at V and 4 bases at J, with 3 bases in the middle. There are 11 residues in the CDR3.

V usage is TRBV9 and J usage is TRBJ2-2; possible D gene TRBD1, 6 bases. The CDR3 totals 15 residues. Germline CDR1 reads SGDLS; CDR2 reads YYNGEE. Trimming took off 3 bases at V and 0 bases at J, with 9 bases between the two ends. CDR3 nucleotide sequence: TGTGCCAGCAGCGAAAGGACAGCGAACACCGGGGAGCTGTTTTTT. Translation: CASSERTANTGELFF.

V usage is TRBV7-9 and J usage is TRBJ2-3, with 11 bases that match TRBD2. Germline loops: CDR1 SEHNR, CDR2 FQNEAQ (reference sequence). The V and J ends lost 1 base and 6 bases, in that order; junction bases with no gene match: 6. The CDR3 runs to 16 residues. CDR3 amino acids: CASSLELAGAYDTQYF. The CDR3, as DNA: TGTGCCAGCAGCTTAGAACTAGCGGGAGCGTACGATACGCAGTATTTT.

This clone was found a few times. The V and J genes are TRBV16 and TRBJ1-1, with D perhaps matching TRBD1 (5 bases). CDR1 KGHSY and CDR2 FQNENV come from the germline V gene. The CDR3 spans 14 residues. V lost 2 bases, J lost 4 bases, and 11 bases lay in between. CDR3 in DNA: TGTGCCAGCAGCCAAGGTCTCCAGGGCACTGAAGCTTTCTTT. Encoded protein: CASSQGLQGTEAFF.

This clone occurred a few times. This chain links TRBV9 with TRBJ2-3, with D perhaps TRBD2 (5 bases). CDR1 is SGDLS and CDR2 is YYNGEE in the germline V gene. Trimming left V 5 bases short and J 0 bases short, with 10 bases between. The CDR3 runs 14 residues. CDR3 protein: CASSPLVSTDTQYF. The CDR3 region has the DNA TGTGCCAGCAGTCCACTAGTTAGCACAGATACGCAGTATTTT.

V usage is TRBV28 and J usage is TRBJ2-2; 7 bases are shared with TRBD1. The CDR3 consists of 14 residues. Germline V gene sequence: CDR1 MDHEN, CDR2 SYDVKM. V trimming: 5 bases; J trimming: 2 bases; junction bases outside the gene matches: 2. DNA of the CDR3: TGTGCCAGCAGTAGGGACAGCAACACCGGGGAGCTGTTTTTT. This gives the protein CASSRDSNTGELFF.

This CDR3 is CASSSSLGGVGYEQYF. The CDR3, as DNA: TGTGCCAGCAGCTCCTCGCTAGGGGGCGTGGGCTACGAGCAGTACTTC. This chain joins TRBV7-2 and TRBJ2-7; 7 bases align to TRBD1. V lost 4 bases to trimming and J lost 3 bases; unmatched junction nucleotides: 12. Germline CDR1 is SGHTA and CDR2 is FQGNSA. The CDR3 runs 16 residues.

The chain is built from TRBV11-3 and TRBJ2-1; D is unclear. The CDR3 length is 13 residues. Germline values: CDR1 SGHNT, CDR2 YENEEA. Trimming stripped 2 bases from V and 7 bases from J, with 9 bases between. The DNA for the CDR3 is TGTGCCAGCAGCTTATCCCGTCGGAATGAGCAGTTCTTC. It translates to CASSLSRRNEQFF. The whole variable domain, filled in from reference TRBV11-3 and TRBJ2-1, reads EAGVVQSPRYKIIEKKQPVAFWCNPISGHNTLYWYLQNLGQGPELLIRYENEEAVDDSQLPKDRFSAERLKGVDSTLKIQPAELGDSAVYLCASSLSRRNEQFFGPGTRLTVL.

There are a few counts of this clone. This chain joins TRBV5-1 and TRBJ2-1; D call uncertain. This CDR3 region has 14 residues. Germline-derived CDR1 and CDR2 are SGHRS and YFSETQ. V was clipped by 0 bases and J by 2 bases, with 6 bases between them. The CDR3 spells CASSLELTYNEQFF. The CDR3 DNA follows: TGCGCCAGCAGCTTGGAACTAACCTACAATGAGCAGTTCTTC.

This clone has more than one count but fewer than ten. This chain joins TRBV2 and TRBJ2-5, with 14 bases identical to TRBD2. The germline gives CDR1 SNHLY, CDR2 FYNNEI. After removal of 5 bases from V and 5 bases from J, the junction contained 4 bases not matched to a gene. The CDR3 contains 15 residues. CDR3 coding DNA: TGTGCCAGCAGTAGACTAGCGGGAGGGCCGGAGACCCAGTACTTC. Encoded protein: CASSRLAGGPETQYF.

This clone appeared a few times. The rearrangement uses TRBV29-1 and TRBJ1-1; D is perhaps TRBD1 (5 bases). Germline V gene lookup returns CDR1 SQVTM and CDR2 ANQGSEA. The CDR3 has 11 residues. V was pared by 4 bases and J by 5 bases, with 8 bases between. As DNA, the CDR3 is TGCAGCGTTGGACGGGGGACTGAAGCTTTCTTT. Encoded protein: CSVGRGTEAFF.

The chain joins TRBV28 to TRBJ2-2; TRBD2 is a possible D gene (8 bases). CDR1 is MDHEN and CDR2 is SYDVKM in the germline V gene. This CDR3 is built from 19 residues. V shed 4 bases and J shed 1 base, with 22 bases lying between them. The CDR3 DNA sequence: TGTGCCAGCAGTTCCCCCAGGGGGGCTAGCGGGCGGAACACCGGGGAGCTGTTTTTT. This codes for CASSSPRGASGRNTGELFF.

This clone was recorded a few times. V usage is TRBV7-2 and J usage is TRBJ2-5, with D maybe TRBD1 (6 bases). This CDR3 spans 14 amino acids. Germline V gene sequence: CDR1 SGHTA, CDR2 FQGNSA. V lost 5 bases, J lost 2 bases, and 12 bases lay in between. The DNA for the CDR3 is TGTGCCAGCAGCATGTACAGGGATCAAGAGACCCAGTACTTC. This sequence encodes CASSMYRDQETQYF. Together with reference TRBV7-2 and TRBJ2-5, the CDR3 gives the full variable domain: GAGVSQSPSNKVTEKGKDVELRCDPISGHTALYWYRQSLGQGLEFLIYFQGNSAPDKSGLPSDRFSAERTGGSVSTLTIQRTQQEDSAVYLCASSMYRDQETQYFGPGTRLLVL.

This clone has more than one count but fewer than ten. The chain links TRBV7-9 to TRBJ2-1, with a tentative D call TRBD2 (5 bases). The germline V and J ends were trimmed by 4 bases and 0 bases, with 22 bases remaining between them. CDR3 size: 19 residues. Germline CDR1 reads SEHNR; CDR2 reads FQNEAQ (reference sequence). In nucleotides, the CDR3 is TGTGCCAGCAGCTATCCGAACAAGCCAGCGGCTAGCTCCTACAATGAGCAGTTCTTC. As protein: CASSYPNKPAASSYNEQFF.

This clone was detected only a few times. The chain carries TRBV2 and TRBJ2-3; 8 bases fit TRBD2. Germline CDR1 is SNHLY and CDR2 is FYNNEI. This CDR3 has 17 amino acids. V dropped 6 bases and J dropped 2; count of bases not matched to a gene: 13. CDR3 sequence: CASRPKRISGTTDTQYF. The CDR3 DNA is TGTGCCAGCAGACCAAAGCGGATTAGCGGGACCACAGATACGCAGTATTTT.

CDR3 protein: CASSPLGQGGNQPQHF. The CDR3 DNA is TGTGCCAGCTCACCACTGGGACAGGGAGGCAATCAGCCCCAGCATTTT. V and J are TRBV18 and TRBJ1-5, with TRBD1 matching over 9 bases. Germline V CDR1 and CDR2: KGHSH, LQKENI. The CDR3 length is 16 residues. Trimming at V came to 1 base and at J to 2 bases, leaving 3 bases not matched to a gene. Based on the CDR3 plus reference TRBV18 and TRBJ1-5, the full variable domain is NAGVMQNPRHLVRRRGQEARLRCSPMKGHSHVYWYRQLPEEGLKFMVYLQKENIIDESGMPKERFSAEFPKEGPSILRIQQVVRGDSAAYFCASSPLGQGGNQPQHFGDGTRLSIL.

The chain has TRBV30 and TRBJ2-7; a possible D gene is TRBD2 (5 bases). The CDR3 is made up of 15 amino acids. V lost 3 bases and J lost 3, with 18 bases in between. Per the germline V gene, CDR1 is GTSNPN and CDR2 is SVGIG (reference sequence). DNA of the CDR3: TGTGCCTGGAGAGGACGGACTGACGAGATCTACGAGCAGTACTTC. It yields the protein CAWRGRTDEIYEQYF. The entire variable domain, with the rest obtained from reference TRBV30 and TRBJ2-7, is as follows: SQTIHQWPATLVQPVGSPLSLECTVEGTSNPNLYWYRQAAGRGLQLLFYSVGIGQISSEVPQNLSASRPQDRQFILSSKKLLLSDSGFYLCAWRGRTDEIYEQYFGPGTRLTVT.

This clone has only a few counts. The rearrangement joins TRBV5-1 to TRBJ2-3; possibly TRBD2 for D (6 bases). The CDR3 length is 17 residues. V shed 4 bases and J shed 4 bases, with 22 bases lying between them. Germline V lookup: CDR1 SGHRS, CDR2 YFSETQ. CDR3 sequence reads: CASSGGLRGPTADTQYF. The CDR3 region has the DNA TGCGCCAGCAGCGGAGGGCTCAGAGGACCAACAGCAGATACGCAGTATTTT.

Only a few counts were recorded for this clone. The chain employs TRBV30 and TRBJ2-7, with unresolved D. CDR1 GTSNPN and CDR2 SVGIG come from the germline V gene (reference sequence). This CDR3 has 12 amino acids. Trimming took 2 bases from V and 2 from J, leaving 7 bases between them. CDR3: CAWSQNTYEQYF. The DNA for the CDR3 is TGTGCCTGGAGTCAGAACACCTACGAGCAGTACTTC.

This clone appeared a few times. The chain recombines TRBV5-4 with TRBJ2-1, with a tentative D call TRBD2 (5 bases). The length of the CDR3 is 15 residues. Looked up from germline, CDR1 is SGHNT and CDR2 is YYREEE (reference sequence). Trimming took off 4 bases at V and 0 bases at J, with 11 bases between the two ends. The CDR3 here is CASSLMGVSYNEQFF. The CDR3 bases are TGTGCCAGCAGCCTTATGGGAGTCTCCTACAATGAGCAGTTCTTC. The full variable domain, rest sourced from reference TRBV5-4 and TRBJ2-1, is ETGVTQSPTHLIKTRGQQVTLRCSSQSGHNTVSWYQQALGQGPQFIFQYYREEENGRGNFPPRFSGLQFPNYSSELNVNALELDDSALYLCASSLMGVSYNEQFFGPGTRLTVL.

This clone was detected only a few times. The J gene is TRBJ2-2, the V gene TRBV7-3; D may be TRBD2 (6 bases). Between the trimmed V and J ends, which lost 6 bases and 7 bases, there was a span of 18 bases. CDR1 and CDR2 (germline): SGHTA, FQGTGA. This CDR3 spans 15 amino acids. The CDR3 DNA sequence: TGTGCCAGCAGGTCACTAGCTGGCGAAGGCGGGGAGCTGTTTTTT. This encodes CASRSLAGEGGELFF.

This clone was found a few times. The rearrangement joins TRBV6-1 to TRBJ1-1, with D unresolved. In germline, CDR1 is MNHNS, CDR2 SASEGT. The CDR3 consists of 14 residues. Trimming pared 8 bases from V and 4 bases from J, leaving 17 bases between. CDR3 protein: CASANPGMGTEAFF. The CDR3 DNA is TGTGCCAGCGCCAATCCAGGTATGGGCACTGAAGCTTTCTTT.

This chain links TRBV5-8 with TRBJ1-3; D is unresolved. Per germline, CDR1 SGHTS and CDR2 YDEGEE. The CDR3 is made up of 13 amino acids. V lost 3 bases and J 4 bases, leaving 8 bases between the germline ends. CDR3 protein: CASSSYRGNTIYF. In nucleotides, the CDR3 is TGTGCCAGCAGCTCCTACAGAGGAAACACCATATATTTT.

This clone was seen more than once but under ten times. The V gene is TRBV5-1, the J gene TRBJ2-1; D may be TRBD1 (5 bases). The CDR3 covers 14 residues. V was shortened by 0 bases and J by 8 bases, with 12 bases between the two germline ends. Germline lookup yields CDR1 SGHRS and CDR2 YFSETQ. CDR3 nucleotide sequence: TGCGCCAGCAGCTTGGCGGCTCCCAGGGATGAGCAGTTCTTC. As protein: CASSLAAPRDEQFF.

V usage is TRBV7-8 and J usage is TRBJ2-7; 8 bases line up with TRBD2. Germline CDR1 is SGHVS and CDR2 is FQNEAQ. V trimming: 3 bases; J trimming: 2 bases; junction bases outside the gene matches: 6. The CDR3 extends over 15 amino acids. The CDR3 reads CASSFRSGTAYEQYF. The CDR3, as DNA: TGTGCCAGCAGCTTCCGTAGCGGGACTGCCTACGAGCAGTACTTC.

This clone was seen repeatedly, ten times or more. The chain links TRBV15 to TRBJ2-1; 8 bases match TRBD2. The CDR3 runs to 15 residues. Per germline, CDR1 LNHNV and CDR2 YYDKDF (reference sequence). The ends lost 0 bases at V and 8 bases at J; junction bases unmatched: 6. The CDR3 region has the DNA TGTGCCACCAGCAGAGATTTAGCGGGAATCGATGAGCAGTTCTTC. Its protein is CATSRDLAGIDEQFF.